This TCR beta chain was captured by sequencing in a study of blood T cell repertoires in COVID-19. Study information: Italy, Spain and the United States were the sources of the convalescent and acute COVID-19 samples. T cells, B-cell-depleted T cells, or PBMCs supplied cDNA or gDNA.

The CDR3 sequence is 15 residues long. J gave up 3 bases and V 0 bases, and 4 bases lay outside the gene matches. Looked up from germline, CDR1 is SGHNT and CDR2 is YYREEE (reference sequence). This table comes from immunoSEQ multiplex PCR, and its TCRdb copy is limited to in-frame clones, with some not included. The sample lists some 260,000 clones; about 86% were seen once. In this sample, this clone turned up a few times. The study recruited people aged about 18 to 95 years across under 25 US areas. The rearrangement links TRBV5-4 to TRBJ2-5, with 8 bases identical to TRBD2. Material: PBMCs or T cells enriched from blood (not recorded which). This sequence was found in a man under 40 with acute COVID-19. The CDR3: CASSLVSGLEETQYF. DNA of the CDR3: TGTGCCAGCAGCTTGGTATCGGGACTAGAAGAGACCCAGTACTTC.